The entry that follows covers one T cell receptor beta chain sequence. Per the authors' pipeline: Amplification of reference gene primers was used by the study to estimate nucleated cell counts. Clones were read by immunoSEQ multiplex PCR, and TCRdb kept only the in-frame ones, dropping some. That table gives V, J and clone size, and the DNA gave D and trimming. The sample has about 240,000 clones; approximately 78% are singletons. This entry comes from a study of blood T cell repertoires in COVID-19. About the research overall: T cells, B-cell-depleted T cells, or PBMCs provided the cDNA or gDNA that served as material.

This CDR3 region has 16 residues. V was trimmed by 2 bases and J by 0 bases, leaving 8 bases between them. The V gene's germline CDR1 is KGHSH and CDR2 LQKENI. Sequencing used peripheral blood. This chain connects TRBV18 to TRBJ2-6; D gene uncertain. The sequence was obtained from a woman aged 55-69 years with active or convalescent COVID-19. The CDR3 loop reads CASSPVQISGANVLTF. Written as DNA, the CDR3 is TGTGCCAGCTCACCAGTCCAGATCTCTGGGGCCAACGTCCTGACTTTC.